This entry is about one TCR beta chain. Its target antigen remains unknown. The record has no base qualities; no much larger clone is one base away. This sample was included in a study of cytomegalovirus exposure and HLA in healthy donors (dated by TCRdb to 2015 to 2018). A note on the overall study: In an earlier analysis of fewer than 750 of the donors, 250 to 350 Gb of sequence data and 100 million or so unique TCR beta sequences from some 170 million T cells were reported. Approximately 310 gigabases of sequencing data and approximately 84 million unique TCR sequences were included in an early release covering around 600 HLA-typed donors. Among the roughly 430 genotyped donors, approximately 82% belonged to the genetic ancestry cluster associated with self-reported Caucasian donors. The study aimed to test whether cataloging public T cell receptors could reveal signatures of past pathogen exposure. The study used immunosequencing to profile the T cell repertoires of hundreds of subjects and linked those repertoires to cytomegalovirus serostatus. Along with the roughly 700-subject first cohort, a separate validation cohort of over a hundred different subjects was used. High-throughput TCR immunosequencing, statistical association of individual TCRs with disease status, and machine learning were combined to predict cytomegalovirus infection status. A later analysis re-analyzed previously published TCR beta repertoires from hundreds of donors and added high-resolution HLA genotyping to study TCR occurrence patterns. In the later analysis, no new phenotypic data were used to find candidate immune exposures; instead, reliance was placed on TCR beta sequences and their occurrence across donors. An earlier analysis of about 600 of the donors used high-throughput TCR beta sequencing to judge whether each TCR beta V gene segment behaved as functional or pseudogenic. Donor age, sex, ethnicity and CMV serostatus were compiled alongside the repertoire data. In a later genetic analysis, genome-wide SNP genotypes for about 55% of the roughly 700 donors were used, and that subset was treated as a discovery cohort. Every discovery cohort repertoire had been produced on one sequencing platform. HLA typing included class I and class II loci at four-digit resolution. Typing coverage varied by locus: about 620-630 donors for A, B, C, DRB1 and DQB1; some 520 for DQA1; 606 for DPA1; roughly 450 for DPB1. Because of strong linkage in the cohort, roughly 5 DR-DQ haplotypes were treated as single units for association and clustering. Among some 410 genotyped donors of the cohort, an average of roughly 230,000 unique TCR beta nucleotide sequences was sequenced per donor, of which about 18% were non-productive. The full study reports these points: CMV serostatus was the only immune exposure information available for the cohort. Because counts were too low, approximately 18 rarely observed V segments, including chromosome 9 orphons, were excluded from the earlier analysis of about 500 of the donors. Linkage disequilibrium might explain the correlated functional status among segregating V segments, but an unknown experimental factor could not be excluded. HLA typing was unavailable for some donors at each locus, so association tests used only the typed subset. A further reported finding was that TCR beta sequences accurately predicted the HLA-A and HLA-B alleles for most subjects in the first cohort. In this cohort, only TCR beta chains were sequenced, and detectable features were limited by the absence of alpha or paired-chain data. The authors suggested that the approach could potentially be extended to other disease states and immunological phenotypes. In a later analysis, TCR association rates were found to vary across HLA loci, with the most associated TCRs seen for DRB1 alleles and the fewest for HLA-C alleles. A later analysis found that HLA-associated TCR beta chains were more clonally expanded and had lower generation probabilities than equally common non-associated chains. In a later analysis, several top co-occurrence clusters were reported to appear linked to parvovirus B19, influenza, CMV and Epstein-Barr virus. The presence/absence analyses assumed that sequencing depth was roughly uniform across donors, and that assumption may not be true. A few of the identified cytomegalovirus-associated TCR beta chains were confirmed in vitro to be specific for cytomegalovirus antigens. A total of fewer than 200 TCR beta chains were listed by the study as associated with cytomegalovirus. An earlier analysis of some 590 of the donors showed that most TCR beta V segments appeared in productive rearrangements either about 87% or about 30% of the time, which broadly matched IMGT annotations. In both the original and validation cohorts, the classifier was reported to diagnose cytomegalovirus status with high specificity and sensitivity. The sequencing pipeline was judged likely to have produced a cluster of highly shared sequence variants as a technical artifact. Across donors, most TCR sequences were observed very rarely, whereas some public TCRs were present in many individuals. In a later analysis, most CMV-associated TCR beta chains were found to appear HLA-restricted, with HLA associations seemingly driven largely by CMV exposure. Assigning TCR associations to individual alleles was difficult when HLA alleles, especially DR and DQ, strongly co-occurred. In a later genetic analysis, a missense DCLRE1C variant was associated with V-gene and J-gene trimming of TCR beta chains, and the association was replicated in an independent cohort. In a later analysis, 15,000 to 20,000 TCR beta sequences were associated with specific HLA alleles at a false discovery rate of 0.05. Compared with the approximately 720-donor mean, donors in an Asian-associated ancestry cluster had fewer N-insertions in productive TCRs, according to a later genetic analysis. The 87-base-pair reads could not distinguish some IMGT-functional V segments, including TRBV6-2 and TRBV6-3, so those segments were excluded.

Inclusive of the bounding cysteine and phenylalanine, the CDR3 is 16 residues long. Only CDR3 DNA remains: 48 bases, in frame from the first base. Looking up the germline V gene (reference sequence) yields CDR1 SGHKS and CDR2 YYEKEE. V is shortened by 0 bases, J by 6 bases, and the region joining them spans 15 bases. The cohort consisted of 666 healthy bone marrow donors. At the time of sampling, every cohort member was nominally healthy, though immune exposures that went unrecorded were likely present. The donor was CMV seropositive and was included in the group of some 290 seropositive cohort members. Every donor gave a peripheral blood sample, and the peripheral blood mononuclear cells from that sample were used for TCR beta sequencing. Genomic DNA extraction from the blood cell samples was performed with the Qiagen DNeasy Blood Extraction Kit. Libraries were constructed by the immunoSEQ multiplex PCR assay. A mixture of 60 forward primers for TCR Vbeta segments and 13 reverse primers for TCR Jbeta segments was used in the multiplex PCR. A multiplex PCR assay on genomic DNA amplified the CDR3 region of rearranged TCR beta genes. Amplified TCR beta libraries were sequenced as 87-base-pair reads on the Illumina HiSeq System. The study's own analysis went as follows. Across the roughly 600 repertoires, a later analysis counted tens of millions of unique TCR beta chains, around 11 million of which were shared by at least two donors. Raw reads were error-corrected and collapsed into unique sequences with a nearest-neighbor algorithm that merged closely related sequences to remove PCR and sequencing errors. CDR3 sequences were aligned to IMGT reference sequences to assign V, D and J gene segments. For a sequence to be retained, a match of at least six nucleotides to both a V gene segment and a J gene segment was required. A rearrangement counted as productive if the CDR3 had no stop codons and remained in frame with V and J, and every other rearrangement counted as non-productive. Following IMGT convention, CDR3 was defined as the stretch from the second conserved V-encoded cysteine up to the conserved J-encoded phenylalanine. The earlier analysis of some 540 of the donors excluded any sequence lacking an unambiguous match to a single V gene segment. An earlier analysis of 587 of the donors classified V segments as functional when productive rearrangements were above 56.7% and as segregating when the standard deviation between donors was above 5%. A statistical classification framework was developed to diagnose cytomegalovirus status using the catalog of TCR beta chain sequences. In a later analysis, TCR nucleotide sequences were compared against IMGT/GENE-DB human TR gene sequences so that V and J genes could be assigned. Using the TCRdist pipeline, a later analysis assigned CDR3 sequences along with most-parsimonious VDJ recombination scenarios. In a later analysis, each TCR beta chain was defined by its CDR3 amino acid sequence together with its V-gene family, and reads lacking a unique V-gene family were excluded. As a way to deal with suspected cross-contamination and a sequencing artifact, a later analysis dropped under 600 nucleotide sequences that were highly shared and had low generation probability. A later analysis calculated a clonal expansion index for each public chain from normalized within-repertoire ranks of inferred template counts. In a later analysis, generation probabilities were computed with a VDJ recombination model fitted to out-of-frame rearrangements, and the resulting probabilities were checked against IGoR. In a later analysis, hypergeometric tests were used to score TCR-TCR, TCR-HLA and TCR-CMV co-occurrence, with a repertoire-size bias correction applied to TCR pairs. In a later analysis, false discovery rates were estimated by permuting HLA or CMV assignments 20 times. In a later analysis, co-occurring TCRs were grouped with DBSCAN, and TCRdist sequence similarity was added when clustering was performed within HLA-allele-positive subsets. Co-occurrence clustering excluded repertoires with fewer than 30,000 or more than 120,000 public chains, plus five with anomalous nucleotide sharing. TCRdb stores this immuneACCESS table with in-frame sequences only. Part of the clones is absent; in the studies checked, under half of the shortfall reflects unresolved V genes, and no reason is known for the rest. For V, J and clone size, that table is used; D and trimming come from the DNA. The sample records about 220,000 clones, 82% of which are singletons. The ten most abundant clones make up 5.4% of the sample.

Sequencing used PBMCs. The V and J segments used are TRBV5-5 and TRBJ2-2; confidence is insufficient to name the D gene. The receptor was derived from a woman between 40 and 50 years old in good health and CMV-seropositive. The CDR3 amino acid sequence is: CASSLAGVAGPGELFF. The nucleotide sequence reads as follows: TGTGCCAGCAGCTTGGCCGGAGTAGCCGGCCCCGGGGAGCTGTTTTTT.